Sequencing of this TCR beta chain was carried out in a study of blood T cell repertoires in COVID-19. Assay: immunoSEQ multiplex PCR; the TCRdb copy retains only in-frame clones and omits some. The sample carries 200,000 to 300,000 clones, roughly 81% recorded once. This CDR3 has 12 amino acids. V was trimmed by 5 bases and J by 3 bases, leaving 7 bases between them. Seattle's cohort entered during active infection and was followed longitudinally. This receptor was obtained from a woman of 80 years or more with COVID-19, enrolled during active disease. The chain uses TRBV12-3 or TRBV12-4 and TRBJ1-2; no reliable D call. The sample consisted of peripheral blood. Here the CDR3 reads CASSNPDYGYTF. CDR3 DNA: TGTGCCAGCAGTAACCCGGACTATGGCTACACCTTC.